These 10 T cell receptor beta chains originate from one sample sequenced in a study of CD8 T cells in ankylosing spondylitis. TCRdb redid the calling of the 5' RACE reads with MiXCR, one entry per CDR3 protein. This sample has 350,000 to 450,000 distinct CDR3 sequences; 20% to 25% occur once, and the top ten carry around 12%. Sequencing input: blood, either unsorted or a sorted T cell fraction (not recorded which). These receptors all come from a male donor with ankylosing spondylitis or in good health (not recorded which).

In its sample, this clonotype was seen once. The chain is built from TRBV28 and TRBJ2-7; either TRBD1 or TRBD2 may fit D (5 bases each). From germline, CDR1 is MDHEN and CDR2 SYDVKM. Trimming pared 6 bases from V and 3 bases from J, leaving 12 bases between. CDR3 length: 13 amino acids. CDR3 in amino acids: CASSKGSFYEQYF. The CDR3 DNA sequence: TGTGCCAGCAGCAAGGGGAGTTTCTACGAGCAGTACTTC.

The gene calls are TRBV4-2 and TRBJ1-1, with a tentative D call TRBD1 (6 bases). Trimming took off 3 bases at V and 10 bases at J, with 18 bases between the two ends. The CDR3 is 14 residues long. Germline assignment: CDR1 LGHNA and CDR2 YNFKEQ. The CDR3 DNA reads TGTGCCAGCAGCCATGCATCCCAGGGGACCGGAGCTTTCTTT. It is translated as CASSHASQGTGAFF.

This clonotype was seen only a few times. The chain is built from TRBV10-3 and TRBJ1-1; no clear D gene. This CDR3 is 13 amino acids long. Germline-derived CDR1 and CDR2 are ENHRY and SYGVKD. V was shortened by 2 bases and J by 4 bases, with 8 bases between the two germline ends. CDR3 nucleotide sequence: TGTGCCATCAGTGAGGTGGGAGGCACTGAAGCTTTCTTT. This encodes CAISEVGGTEAFF.

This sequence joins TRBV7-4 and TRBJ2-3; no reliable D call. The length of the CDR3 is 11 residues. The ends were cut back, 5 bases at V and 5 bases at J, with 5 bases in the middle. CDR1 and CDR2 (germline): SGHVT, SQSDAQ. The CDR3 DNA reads TGTGCCAGCAGCGTGAAAGATACGCAGTATTTT. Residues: CASSVKDTQYF. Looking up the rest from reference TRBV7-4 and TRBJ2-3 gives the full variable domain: GAGVSQSPRYKVAKRGRDVALRCDSISGHVTLYWYRQTLGQGSEVLTYSQSDAQRDKSGRPSGRFSAERPERSVSTLKIQRTEQGDSAVYLCASSVKDTQYFGPGTRLTVL.

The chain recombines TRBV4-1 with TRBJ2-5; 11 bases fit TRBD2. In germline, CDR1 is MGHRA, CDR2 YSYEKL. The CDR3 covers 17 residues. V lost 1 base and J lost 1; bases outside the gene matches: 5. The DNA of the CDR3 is TGCGCCAGCAGCCAAGCCACCCTAGCGGGGGGCCAAGAGACCCAGTACTTC. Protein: CASSQATLAGGQETQYF.

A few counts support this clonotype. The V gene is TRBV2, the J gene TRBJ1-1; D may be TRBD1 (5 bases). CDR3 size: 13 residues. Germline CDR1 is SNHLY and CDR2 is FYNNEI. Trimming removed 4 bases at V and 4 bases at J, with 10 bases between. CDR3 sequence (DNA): TGTGCCAGCAGTGTCTGGGGGGGCACTGAAGCTTTCTTT. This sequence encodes CASSVWGGTEAFF. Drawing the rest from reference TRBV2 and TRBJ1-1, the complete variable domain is EPEVTQTPSHQVTQMGQEVILRCVPISNHLYFYWYRQILGQKVEFLVSFYNNEISEKSEIFDDQFSVERPDGSNFTLKIRSTKLEDSAMYFCASSVWGGTEAFFGQGTRLTVV.

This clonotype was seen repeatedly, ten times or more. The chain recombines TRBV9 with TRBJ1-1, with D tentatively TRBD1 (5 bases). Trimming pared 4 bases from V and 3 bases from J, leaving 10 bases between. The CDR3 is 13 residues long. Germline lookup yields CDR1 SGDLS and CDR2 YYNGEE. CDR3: CASSNGGDTEAFF. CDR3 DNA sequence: TGTGCCAGCAGCAATGGGGGGGACACTGAAGCTTTCTTT.

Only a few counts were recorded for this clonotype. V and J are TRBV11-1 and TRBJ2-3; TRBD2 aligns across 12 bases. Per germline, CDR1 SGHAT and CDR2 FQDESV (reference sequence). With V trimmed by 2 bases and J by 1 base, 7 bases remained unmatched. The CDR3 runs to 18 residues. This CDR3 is CASSLPSGGEFGTDTQYF. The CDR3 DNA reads TGTGCCAGCAGCTTACCTAGCGGGGGGGAGTTCGGCACAGATACGCAGTATTTT. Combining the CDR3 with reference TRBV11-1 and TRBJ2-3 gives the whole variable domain EAEVAQSPRYKITEKSQAVAFWCDPISGHATLYWYRQILGQGPELLVQFQDESVVDDSQLPKDRFSAERLKGVDSTLKIQPAELGDSAMYLCASSLPSGGEFGTDTQYFGPGTRLTVL.

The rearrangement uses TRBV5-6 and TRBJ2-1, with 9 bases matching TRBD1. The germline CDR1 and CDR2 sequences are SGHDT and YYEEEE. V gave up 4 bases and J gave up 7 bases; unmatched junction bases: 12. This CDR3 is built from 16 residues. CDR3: CASSERGDRGWNEQFF. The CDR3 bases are TGTGCCAGCAGCGAAAGAGGAGACAGGGGGTGGAATGAGCAGTTCTTC.

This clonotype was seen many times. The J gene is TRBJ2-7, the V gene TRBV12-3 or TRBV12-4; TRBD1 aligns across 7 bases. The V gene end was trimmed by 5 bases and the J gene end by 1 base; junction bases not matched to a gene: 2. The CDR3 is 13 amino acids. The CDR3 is CASSPGQSYEQYF. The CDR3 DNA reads TGTGCCAGCAGTCCGGGACAGTCCTACGAGCAGTACTTC.